Listed below are T cell receptor beta chains from one sample, sequenced in a study of cytotoxic CD8 clonotypes in ibrutinib-treated CLL. Profiled with immunoSEQ multiplex PCR; TCRdb holds only in-frame clones, not every one. The table lists 270,000 or so clones, around 76% of them singletons. The specimen comprised PBMCs, sampled at disease progression, from a patient treated with ibrutinib. The receptors were gathered from a human donor with chronic lymphocytic leukemia. CDR3s include the opening cysteine and the closing phenylalanine or tryptophan. The order of the fields is V gene, clone size, J gene, CDR3 length, D gene, CDR3 protein, CDR3 DNA. The D gene is left open where the match is weak. Size is stated for part of the rows, as once, few or many counts, or as a class when the clone is expanded.

TRBV7-2	NA	TRBJ2-4	13	NA	CASSFAGPKMQYF	TGTGCCAGCAGTTTCGCGGGACCCAAGATGCAGTACTTC
TRBV7-9	NA	TRBJ1-1	15	NA	CASSPQGPMNTEAFF	TGTGCCAGCAGCCCCCAGGGACCCATGAACACTGAAGCTTTCTTT
TRBV5-1	NA	TRBJ2-1	14	NA	CASSPTETYNEQFF	TGCGCCAGCAGCCCAACGGAAACTTACAATGAGCAGTTCTTC
TRBV6-1	NA	TRBJ1-5	15	TRBD1	CASSVDRDFYQPQHF	TGTGCCAGCAGTGTCGACAGGGACTTTTACCAGCCCCAGCATTTT
TRBV27	few	TRBJ2-7	13	NA	CASSRLASYEQYF	TGTGCCAGCAGTAGGCTAGCGAGCTACGAGCAGTACTTC
TRBV5-1	NA	TRBJ1-6	15	NA	CASSLIGGRDSPLHF	TGCGCCAGCAGCCTCATTGGGGGACGGGATTCACCCCTCCACTTT
TRBV5-5	NA	TRBJ2-1	16	NA	CASRALGGPRYNEQFF	TGTGCCAGCAGAGCCCTAGGGGGGCCAAGGTACAATGAGCAGTTCTTC
TRBV29-1	NA	TRBJ2-1	12	NA	CSVFPQSNEQFF	TGCAGCGTTTTTCCCCAGTCTAATGAGCAGTTCTTC
TRBV7-9	NA	TRBJ2-7	15	NA	CASSFPAGGSYEQYF	TGTGCCAGCAGCTTCCCTGCAGGGGGGTCCTACGAGCAGTACTTC
TRBV4-1	NA	TRBJ2-3	15	NA	CASSQGRGSADTQYF	TGCGCCAGCAGCCAAGGACGGGGGTCCGCAGATACGCAGTATTTT
TRBV18	NA	TRBJ1-1	14	TRBD1	CASSRGQGNTEAFF	TGTGCCAGCTCACGGGGACAGGGGAACACTGAAGCTTTCTTT
TRBV4-1	NA	TRBJ2-7	14	NA	CASSQQGYGYEQYF	TGCGCCAGCAGCCAACAGGGGTACGGCTACGAGCAGTACTTC
TRBV5-6	NA	TRBJ1-1	13	NA	CASSFVGNTEAFF	TGTGCCAGCAGCTTTGTGGGGAACACTGAAGCTTTCTTT
TRBV6-5	few	TRBJ2-2	16	NA	CASSYFGGWNTGELFF	TGTGCCAGCAGTTACTTCGGGGGCTGGAACACCGGGGAGCTGTTTTTT
TRBV18	NA	TRBJ2-1	13	NA	CASSLGLDNEQFF	TGTGCCAGCTCACTAGGGCTGGACAATGAGCAGTTCTTC
TRBV6-1	NA	TRBJ1-4	16	NA	CASSEIGVATNEKLFF	TGTGCCAGCAGTGAAATAGGGGTTGCAACTAATGAAAAACTGTTTTTT
TRBV15	few	TRBJ2-1	16	TRBD2	CATSRGPSGAYNEQFF	TGTGCCACCAGCAGAGGGCCTAGCGGGGCGTACAATGAGCAGTTCTTC
TRBV29-1	NA	TRBJ2-7	12	TRBD2	CSVEAGTREQYF	TGCAGCGTTGAGGCTGGGACTAGGGAGCAGTACTTC
TRBV7-2	NA	TRBJ2-7	16	NA	CASSLEVGAGSYEQYF	TGTGCCAGCAGCTTAGAGGTCGGCGCGGGGTCCTACGAGCAGTACTTC
TRBV7-8	NA	TRBJ2-3	11	NA	CASSLADTQYF	TGTGCCAGCAGCTTAGCTGATACGCAGTATTTT
TRBV13	NA	TRBJ1-2	13	NA	CASSSPGGFGYTF	TGTGCCAGCAGCTCACCTGGGGGGTTTGGCTACACCTTC
TRBV5-1	NA	TRBJ2-3	14	TRBD2	CASVLSGGADTQYF	TGCGCCAGCGTCCTGTCCGGGGGGGCAGATACGCAGTATTTT
TRBV2	NA	TRBJ2-1	14	TRBD1	CASSAHRGYNEQFF	TGTGCCAGCAGTGCGCACAGGGGATACAATGAGCAGTTCTTC
TRBV5-1	NA	TRBJ1-2	12	NA	CASSLDRYGYTF	TGCGCCAGCAGCTTGGATCGGTATGGCTACACCTTC
TRBV10-3	once	TRBJ2-5	14	TRBD1	CAISRTGRQETQYF	TGTGCCATCAGTAGGACAGGGAGGCAAGAGACCCAGTACTTC
TRBV7-8	few	TRBJ2-7	18	TRBD2	CASSLGTTAGLAEYEQYF	TGTGCCAGCAGCTTAGGGACCACCGCGGGACTAGCGGAATACGAGCAGTACTTC
TRBV5-1	once	TRBJ1-2	15	TRBD1	CASSSGQSRNYGYTF	TGCGCCAGCAGCTCGGGACAGTCCAGAAACTATGGCTACACCTTC
TRBV23-1	few	TRBJ2-1	12	NA	CASSRGFNEQFF	TGCGCCAGCAGTCGGGGGTTTAATGAGCAGTTCTTC
TRBV6-5	NA	TRBJ2-7	13	NA	CASRKEGTYEQYF	TGTGCCAGCAGAAAGGAGGGGACTTACGAGCAGTACTTC
TRBV28	NA	TRBJ2-2	14	NA	CASSLIGTRGELFF	TGTGCCAGCAGTTTAATTGGGACTCGGGGGGAGCTGTTTTTT
TRBV5-1	NA	TRBJ1-6	15	NA	CASTPLSVFDSPLHF	TGCGCCAGCACCCCATTATCTGTTTTCGATTCACCCCTCCACTTT
TRBV21-1	NA	TRBJ2-7	13	NA	CASSKGENYEQYF	TGTGCCAGCAGCAAAGGGGAGAACTACGAGCAGTACTTC
TRBV21-1	NA	TRBJ2-7	17	NA	CASSKPEEGGASYEQYF	TGTGCCAGCAGCAAGCCCGAGGAGGGGGGGGCTTCCTACGAGCAGTACTTC
TRBV29-1	NA	TRBJ2-4	12	NA	CSPALAKNIQYF	TGCAGCCCCGCCCTAGCCAAAAACATTCAGTACTTC
TRBV10-3	once	TRBJ2-3	15	NA	CAISDPAPSTDTQYF	TGTGCCATCAGTGATCCAGCGCCAAGCACAGATACGCAGTATTTT
TRBV4-1	few	TRBJ2-7	13	NA	CASSLPGTYEQYF	TGCGCCAGCAGCCTTCCGGGAACCTACGAGCAGTACTTC
TRBV4-3	NA	TRBJ2-3	13	NA	CASSQYETDTQYF	TGCGCCAGCAGCCAATATGAGACAGATACGCAGTATTTT
TRBV10-3	NA	TRBJ2-2	14	NA	CAISGATGTGELFF	TGTGCCATCAGTGGCGCCACAGGGACCGGGGAGCTGTTTTTT
TRBV6-5	NA	TRBJ2-1	13	NA	CASSRQGYNEQFF	TGTGCCAGCAGCCGTCAGGGCTACAATGAGCAGTTCTTC
TRBV7-9	NA	TRBJ2-1	12	NA	CASSLGNNEQFF	TGTGCCAGCAGCTTAGGGAACAATGAGCAGTTCTTC